Shown below are 25 T cell receptor beta chains from a single sample sequenced in a study of blood T cell repertoires in COVID-19. The assay was immunoSEQ multiplex PCR, and TCRdb's table has in-frame clones only and misses some. The table shows 91,000 or so clones, with about 89% occurring only once. The sample taken for sequencing was peripheral blood. The receptor set was obtained from a woman between 45 and 60 years old in a cohort sampled during active COVID-19.

This chain joins TRBV11-1 and TRBJ2-2; 7 nucleotides align to TRBD2. The V gene end was trimmed by 5 bases and the J gene end by 4 bases; junction bases not matched to a gene: 4. This CDR3 spans 14 amino acids. The germline V gene encodes CDR1 SGHAT and CDR2 FQDESV (reference sequence). The CDR3: CASSLGGGTGELFF. The CDR3 region has the DNA TGTGCCAGCAGCCTCGGCGGGGGCACCGGGGAGCTGTTTTTT. The entire variable domain, with the rest obtained from reference TRBV11-1 and TRBJ2-2, is as follows: EAEVAQSPRYKITEKSQAVAFWCDPISGHATLYWYRQILGQGPELLVQFQDESVVDDSQLPKDRFSAERLKGVDSTLKIQPAELGDSAMYLCASSLGGGTGELFFGEGSRLTVL.

This clone is a singleton in its sample. This CDR3 is CASSPNGATNEKLFF. The CDR3 coding sequence is TGTGCCAGCAGCCCGAACGGAGCAACTAATGAAAAACTGTTTTTT. The chain links TRBV5-8 to TRBJ1-4, with D uncertain. The V gene lost 4 bases and the J gene lost 0 bases, with 10 bases spanning the gap. The CDR3 has 15 amino acids. The germline V gene has CDR1 SGHTS and CDR2 YDEGEE.

The rearrangement uses TRBV5-1 and TRBJ2-5; 14 nucleotides line up with TRBD2. Germline trimming cut 4 bases from V and 5 bases from J; bases unmatched to any gene: 10. Germline V lookup: CDR1 SGHRS, CDR2 YFSETQ. This CDR3 has 17 amino acids. In nucleotides, the CDR3 is TGCGCCAGCAGCGCGGGACTAGCGGGGGCCCGACGGGAGACCCAGTACTTC. Its translation: CASSAGLAGARRETQYF.

The V and J genes are TRBV7-9 and TRBJ2-3; TRBD2 matches 7 bases. The CDR3 runs to 17 residues. Germline CDR1 is SEHNR and CDR2 is FQNEAQ (reference sequence). V lost 0 bases to trimming and J lost 1 base; unmatched junction nucleotides: 7. The CDR3 sequence is CASSLAGLSLGTDTQYF. As DNA, the CDR3 is TGTGCCAGCAGCTTAGCGGGACTAAGCCTCGGCACAGATACGCAGTATTTT. Full variable domain (rest looked up from reference TRBV7-9 and TRBJ2-3): DTGVSQNPRHKITKRGQNVTFRCDPISEHNRLYWYRQTLGQGPEFLTYFQNEAQLEKSRLLSDRFSAERPKGSFSTLEIQRTEQGDSAMYLCASSLAGLSLGTDTQYFGPGTRLTVL.

The rearrangement uses TRBV6-5 and TRBJ2-2, with no clear D. V was clipped by 2 bases and J by 2 bases, with 12 bases between them. CDR1 and CDR2 from the germline V gene are MNHEY and SVGAGI. This CDR3 region has 16 residues. CDR3 sequence: CASSYRSQLNTGELFF. Written as DNA, the CDR3 is TGTGCCAGCAGTTACCGGTCACAGCTCAACACCGGGGAGCTGTTTTTT.

The chain joins TRBV3-1 (or the pseudogene TRBV3-2) to TRBJ2-7, with 11 bases that match TRBD2. The CDR3 length is 15 residues. V shed 6 bases, J shed 1 base, and the junction held 5 bases outside the gene matches. Germline assignment: CDR1 LGHDT and CDR2 YNNKEL (reference sequence). The CDR3 sequence is CASSEASGGSYEQYF. CDR3 sequence (DNA): TGTGCCAGCAGTGAGGCTAGCGGGGGGTCCTACGAGCAGTACTTC.

This clone was detected only a few times. V is TRBV2 and J is TRBJ1-6; 7 positions match TRBD1. V lost 6 bases to trimming and J lost 9 bases; unmatched junction nucleotides: 8. This CDR3 comprises 14 residues. Germline assignment: CDR1 SNHLY and CDR2 FYNNEI. The CDR3 DNA reads as TGTGCCAGCAGCCGGGACAGAGAGGTTTCACCCCTCCACTTT. This encodes CASSRDREVSPLHF.

This clone was observed once. The chain uses TRBV10-2 and TRBJ1-6; D unclear. Germline V gene data show CDR1 as WSHSY and CDR2 as SAAADI. The CDR3 covers 15 residues. Trimming shortened V by 0 bases and J by 7 bases, and 10 bases separated the two germline ends. CDR3 in DNA: TGCGCCAGCAGTGAGTCAGCAGGCGGGAATTCACCCCTCCACTTT. Its translation is CASSESAGGNSPLHF.

The genes are TRBV6-5 and TRBJ2-2, with D possibly TRBD1 on 6 matching bases. Per the germline V gene, CDR1 is MNHEY and CDR2 is SVGAGI. This CDR3 is built from 12 residues. Trimming removed 8 bases at V and 5 bases at J, with 9 bases between. CDR3 in amino acids: CASFTGTGELFF. As DNA, the CDR3 is TGTGCCAGCTTTACAGGGACCGGGGAGCTGTTTTTT.

In its sample, this clone was seen once. The J gene is TRBJ1-2, the V gene TRBV9, with 7 positions matching TRBD1. Germline CDR1 SGDLS, CDR2 YYNGEE. The CDR3 length is 15 residues. V dropped 0 bases and J dropped 4; count of bases not matched to a gene: 6. Here the CDR3 reads CASSVGADRPYGYTF. In DNA form, the CDR3 reads TGTGCCAGCAGCGTAGGGGCGGACAGGCCCTATGGCTACACCTTC.

The chain combines TRBV13 with TRBJ2-3; 11 bases align to TRBD2. Germline V gene data show CDR1 as PRHDT and CDR2 as FYEKMQ (reference sequence). The V segment lost 2 bases and the J segment 4 bases; nucleotides outside the gene matches: 5. The CDR3 length is 16 residues. CDR3 sequence (DNA): TGTGCCAGCAGCTTATTTTTAGCGGGAGGGGCAGATACGCAGTATTTT. Amino acid sequence: CASSLFLAGGADTQYF.

This chain uses TRBV30 with TRBJ2-7; 8 bases align to TRBD1. CDR1 GTSNPN and CDR2 SVGIG come from the germline V gene (reference sequence). The ends lost 2 bases at V and 1 base at J; junction bases unmatched: 13. CDR3 length equals 17 residues. The CDR3 loop reads CAWSREYWTGKSYEQYF. In DNA, the CDR3 is TGTGCCTGGAGTCGAGAATATTGGACAGGGAAGTCCTACGAGCAGTACTTC.

The rearrangement links TRBV3-1 (or the pseudogene TRBV3-2) to TRBJ1-2; D is undetermined. The ends were cut back, 4 bases at V and 1 base at J, with 10 bases in the middle. This CDR3 spans 14 amino acids. Germline V gene lookup returns CDR1 LGHDT and CDR2 YNNKEL (reference sequence). The CDR3 nucleotides are TGTGCCAGCAGCCTTGGACGGGATAACTATGGCTACACCTTC. Encoded protein: CASSLGRDNYGYTF.

This chain links TRBV7-2 with TRBJ1-1, with D perhaps TRBD1 (5 bases). The germline CDR1 and CDR2 sequences are SGHTA and FQGNSA. V lost 4 bases and J lost 8, with 20 bases in between. The CDR3 has 15 residues. The CDR3 loop reads CASSYRSGGRTEAFF. The CDR3 DNA reads as TGTGCCAGCAGCTACCGTTCGGGCGGCAGGACAGAAGCTTTCTTT.

The chain combines TRBV5-8 with TRBJ2-1; no clear D gene. Trimming cost V 0 bases and J 2 bases, with 9 bases left between them. The CDR3 runs 15 residues. The V gene's germline CDR1 is SGHTS and CDR2 YDEGEE. In DNA, the CDR3 is TGTGCCAGCAGCTTGGCCCTCCTCCCCTACAATGAGCAGTTCTTC. It yields the protein CASSLALLPYNEQFF.

The chain employs TRBV29-1 and TRBJ1-3; no clear D gene. The CDR3 runs 12 residues. Germline assignment: CDR1 SQVTM and CDR2 ANQGSEA. Trimming removed 2 bases at V and 2 bases at J, with 4 bases between. The CDR3 nucleotides are TGCAGCGTTGAAACAGCTGGAAACACCATATATTTT. It encodes CSVETAGNTIYF. Full variable domain (missing parts from reference TRBV29-1 and TRBJ1-3): SAVISQKPSRDICQRGTSLTIQCQVDSQVTMMFWYRQQPGQSLTLIATANQGSEATYESGFVIDKFPISRPNLTFSTLTVSNMSPEDSSIYLCSVETAGNTIYFGEGSWLTVV.

This clone was observed once. The J gene is TRBJ2-1, the V gene TRBV5-1; 9 positions match TRBD2. CDR1 SGHRS and CDR2 YFSETQ come from the germline V gene. CDR3 length: 17 residues. With V trimmed by 0 bases and J by 1 base, 5 bases remained unmatched. CDR3 coding DNA: TGCGCCAGCAGCTTGGGGCTAGCGGGGCCTTCCTACAATGAGCAGTTCTTC. This translates into CASSLGLAGPSYNEQFF.

The V gene is TRBV28, the J gene TRBJ2-1; TRBD2 matches 11 bases. Germline CDR1 and CDR2: MDHEN and SYDVKM. This CDR3 has 16 residues. The V and J ends lost 5 bases and 1 base, in that order; junction bases with no gene match: 4. The CDR3 sequence is CASSGLAGPSYNEQFF. CDR3 DNA sequence: TGTGCCAGCAGTGGACTAGCGGGCCCGTCCTACAATGAGCAGTTCTTC.

The J gene is TRBJ1-5, the V gene TRBV19; 8 bases are shared with TRBD1. V shed 7 bases and J 3 bases; nucleotides not matched to a gene: 8. The V gene's germline CDR1 is LNHDA and CDR2 SQIVND (reference sequence). The CDR3 sequence is 15 residues long. The chain's CDR3 is CASMPQGAPNQPQHF. The CDR3 coding sequence is TGTGCCAGTATGCCTCAGGGGGCGCCCAATCAGCCCCAGCATTTT.

This rearrangement joins TRBV7-3 to TRBJ2-5; the match to TRBD2 covers 11 bases. V dropped 5 bases and J dropped 3; count of bases not matched to a gene: 5. The CDR3 is 15 amino acids. Germline V gives CDR1 SGHTA, CDR2 FQGTGA. DNA of the CDR3: TGTGCCAGCAGCATAGGGACTAGCGGCAAAGAGACCCAGTACTTC. Translated: CASSIGTSGKETQYF.

The chain joins TRBV20-1 to TRBJ2-1; 8 bases are shared with TRBD2. The germline V gene has CDR1 DFQATT and CDR2 SNEGSKA (reference sequence). The CDR3 has 11 amino acids. The J segment lost 10 bases and the V segment lost 7 bases, leaving 6 bases of the junction unmatched. CDR3 DNA sequence: TGCAGTGTAGCGGGGAGGGTGGAGCAGTTCTTC. Residues: CSVAGRVEQFF.

Points on this clone: The junction differs from germline at one of its ends, possibly a read error. The chain is built from TRBV7-8 and TRBJ1-2; 7 bases are shared with TRBD1. CDR3 length equals 11 residues. Germline V gives CDR1 SGHVS, CDR2 FQNEAQ. The CDR3 spells CASSSQGQIFF. The DNA of the CDR3 is TGTGCCAGCAGCTCACAGGGACAGATTTTCTTC.

The rearrangement uses TRBV15 and TRBJ1-2; 7 nucleotides agree with TRBD1. V was pared by 1 base and J by 4 bases, with 9 bases of the junction left unmatched. From germline, CDR1 is LNHNV and CDR2 YYDKDF (reference sequence). This CDR3 has 16 amino acids. The CDR3 reads CATSRAAGTEGYGYTF. The CDR3 DNA reads TGTGCCACCAGCAGAGCAGCAGGGACAGAGGGCTATGGCTACACCTTC.

The chain is built from TRBV2 and TRBJ1-1; TRBD1 agrees at 8 bases. Germline V gives CDR1 SNHLY, CDR2 FYNNEI. This CDR3 comprises 13 residues. J gave up 4 bases and V 7 bases, and 5 bases lay outside the gene matches. CDR3 amino acids: CASTPQGVTEAFF. The DNA for the CDR3 is TGTGCCAGCACCCCACAGGGGGTCACTGAAGCTTTCTTT.

The chain combines TRBV3-1 (or the pseudogene TRBV3-2) with TRBJ1-1; 8 bases line up with TRBD1. Germline CDR1 reads LGHDT; CDR2 reads YNNKEL (reference sequence). The junction had 7 bases not matched to a gene; V was cut back by 9 bases and J by 1 base. The CDR3 sequence is 14 residues long. The CDR3, as DNA: TGTGCCAGTAAACCCGGGACAGGGAACACTGAAGCTTTCTTT. Protein product: CASKPGTGNTEAFF.